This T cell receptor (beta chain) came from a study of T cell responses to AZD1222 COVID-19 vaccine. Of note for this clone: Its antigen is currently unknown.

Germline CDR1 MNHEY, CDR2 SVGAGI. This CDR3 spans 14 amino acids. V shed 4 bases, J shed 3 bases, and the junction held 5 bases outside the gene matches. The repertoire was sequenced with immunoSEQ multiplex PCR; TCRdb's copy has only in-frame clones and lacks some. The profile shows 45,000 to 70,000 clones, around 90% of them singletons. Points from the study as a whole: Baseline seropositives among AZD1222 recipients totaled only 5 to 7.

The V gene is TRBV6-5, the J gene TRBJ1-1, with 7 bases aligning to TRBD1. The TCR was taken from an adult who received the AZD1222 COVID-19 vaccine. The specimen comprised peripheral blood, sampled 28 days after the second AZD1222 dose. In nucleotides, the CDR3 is TGTGCCAGCAGTTCGACAGGGTGGGACACTGAAGCTTTCTTT. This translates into CASSSTGWDTEAFF.